What follows is one T cell receptor (beta chain) and its context. The source of the sample is a study of OX40 agonist ivuxolimab in advanced cancers. Background on the study: Treatment received earlier with anti-PD-1, anti-PD-L1 or anti-CTLA-4 agents was allowed, and 40% had some.

The J segment lost 5 bases and the V segment lost 2 bases, leaving 1 base of the junction unmatched. The germline gives CDR1 SGHRS, CDR2 YFSETQ. This CDR3 region has 12 residues. Some clones are missing from TCRdb's copy, which holds only in-frame ones; the method was immunoSEQ multiplex PCR. The profile covers 65,000 to 85,000 clones, with over 75% appearing a single time and about 7.3% taken by the ten largest. V gene TRBV5-1 combines with J gene TRBJ2-7; 7 bases map to TRBD2. This TCR was sampled from an adult with an advanced solid tumor such as melanoma, head and neck, liver or kidney cancer. Specimen: CD4+ or CD8+ T cells sorted from blood, collected in a trial of the OX40 agonist ivuxolimab. The CDR3 coding sequence is TGCGCCAGCAGCTTCGGGGGGAACGAGCAGTACTTC. It codes for CASSFGGNEQYF.